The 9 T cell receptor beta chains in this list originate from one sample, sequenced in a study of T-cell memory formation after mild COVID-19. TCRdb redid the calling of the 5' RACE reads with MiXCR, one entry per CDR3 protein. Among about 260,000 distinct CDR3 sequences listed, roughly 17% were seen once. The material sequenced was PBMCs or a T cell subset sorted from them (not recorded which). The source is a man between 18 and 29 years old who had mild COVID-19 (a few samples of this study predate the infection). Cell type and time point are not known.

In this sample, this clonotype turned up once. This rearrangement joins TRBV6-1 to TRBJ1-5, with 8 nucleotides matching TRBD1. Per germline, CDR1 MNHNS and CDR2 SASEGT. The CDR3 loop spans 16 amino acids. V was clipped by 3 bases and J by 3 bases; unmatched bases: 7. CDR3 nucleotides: TGTGCCAGCAGTGAGCGACAGGGGAATGCCAATCAGCCCCAGCATTTT. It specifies CASSERQGNANQPQHF.

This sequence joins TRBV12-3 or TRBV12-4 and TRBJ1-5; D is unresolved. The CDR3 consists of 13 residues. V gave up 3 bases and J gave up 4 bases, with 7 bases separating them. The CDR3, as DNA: TGTGCCAGCAGTTTGTTAGAGAATCAGCCCCAGCATTTT. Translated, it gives CASSLLENQPQHF.

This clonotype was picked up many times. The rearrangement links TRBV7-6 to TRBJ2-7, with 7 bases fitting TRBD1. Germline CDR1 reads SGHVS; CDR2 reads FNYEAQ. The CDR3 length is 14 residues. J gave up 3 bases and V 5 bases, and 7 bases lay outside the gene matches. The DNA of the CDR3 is TGTGCCAGCAGCACCCCGGGACAGAGCTACGAGCAGTACTTC. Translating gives CASSTPGQSYEQYF.

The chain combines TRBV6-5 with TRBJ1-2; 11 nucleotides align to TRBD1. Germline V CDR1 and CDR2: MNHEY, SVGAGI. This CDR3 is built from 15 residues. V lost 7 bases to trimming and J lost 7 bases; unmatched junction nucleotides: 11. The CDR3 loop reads CASMGQGVSLSGYTF. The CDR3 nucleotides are TGTGCCAGCATGGGACAGGGGGTTTCACTATCTGGCTACACCTTC.

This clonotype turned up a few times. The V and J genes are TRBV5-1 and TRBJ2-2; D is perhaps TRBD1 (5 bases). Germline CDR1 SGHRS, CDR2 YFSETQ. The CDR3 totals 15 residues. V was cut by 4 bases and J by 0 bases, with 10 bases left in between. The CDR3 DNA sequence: TGCGCCAGCAGCCAGGGAATTACGAACACCGGGGAGCTGTTTTTT. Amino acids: CASSQGITNTGELFF.

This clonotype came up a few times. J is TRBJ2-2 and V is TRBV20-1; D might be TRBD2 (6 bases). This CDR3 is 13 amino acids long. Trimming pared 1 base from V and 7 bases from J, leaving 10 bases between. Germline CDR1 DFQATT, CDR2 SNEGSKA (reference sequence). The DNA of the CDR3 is TGCAGTGCTAGAGTGCGGGATGGCGGGGAGCTGTTTTTT. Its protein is CSARVRDGGELFF.

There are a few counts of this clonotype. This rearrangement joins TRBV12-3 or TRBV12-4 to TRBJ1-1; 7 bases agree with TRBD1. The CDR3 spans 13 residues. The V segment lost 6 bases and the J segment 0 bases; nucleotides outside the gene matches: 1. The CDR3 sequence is CASRGTVNTEAFF. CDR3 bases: TGTGCCAGCAGGGGGACAGTGAACACTGAAGCTTTCTTT.

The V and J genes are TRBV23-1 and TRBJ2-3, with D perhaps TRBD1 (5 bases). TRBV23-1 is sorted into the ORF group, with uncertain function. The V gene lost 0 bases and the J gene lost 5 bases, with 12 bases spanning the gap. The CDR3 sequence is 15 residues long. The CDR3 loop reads CASSQSGRGEDTQYF. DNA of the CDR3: TGCGCCAGCAGTCAATCGGGTAGGGGTGAAGATACGCAGTATTTT.

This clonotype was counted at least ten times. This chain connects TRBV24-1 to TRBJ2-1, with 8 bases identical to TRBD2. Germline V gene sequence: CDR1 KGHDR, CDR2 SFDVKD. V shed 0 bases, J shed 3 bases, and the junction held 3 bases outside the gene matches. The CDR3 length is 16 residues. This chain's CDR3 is CATSDLTSGLYNEQFF. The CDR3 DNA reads TGTGCCACCAGTGATTTGACTAGCGGACTCTACAATGAGCAGTTCTTC.